This passage covers 31 T cell receptor beta chains from one sample sequenced in a study of blood T cell repertoires in COVID-19. Some clones are missing from TCRdb's copy, which holds only in-frame ones; the method was immunoSEQ multiplex PCR. The table shows about 150,000 clones, with about 85% occurring only once. Sequencing was carried out using peripheral blood. Receptor source: an older woman with acute or convalescent COVID-19.

The V gene is TRBV7-6, the J gene TRBJ2-3; 9 bases map to TRBD2. The CDR3 loop spans 17 amino acids. Germline assignment: CDR1 SGHVS and CDR2 FNYEAQ. J was trimmed by 5 bases and V by 5 bases; bases with no gene match: 14. The CDR3 spells CASSPRGGRGKGDTQYF. As DNA, the CDR3 is TGTGCCAGCAGCCCGCGGGGGGGGCGGGGGAAAGGAGATACGCAGTATTTT.

The sample holds one count of this clone. This chain links TRBV2 with TRBJ2-3; 13 bases map to TRBD2. CDR3 length equals 16 residues. Trimming cost V 6 bases and J 3 bases; bases outside gene matches: 6. Germline loops: CDR1 SNHLY, CDR2 FYNNEI. CDR3 sequence reads: CASRRTSGGGTDTQYF. The CDR3 DNA reads TGTGCCAGCAGGCGGACTAGCGGGGGAGGTACAGATACGCAGTATTTT.

The V call is TRBV4-1, the J call TRBJ1-2; the match to TRBD1 covers 9 bases. Germline V gene sequence: CDR1 MGHRA, CDR2 YSYEKL. The V and J ends lost 2 bases and 8 bases, in that order; junction bases with no gene match: 3. The CDR3 contains 13 residues. The CDR3 loop is CASSQNRGQGYTF. CDR3 coding DNA: TGCGCCAGCAGCCAAAACAGGGGGCAGGGCTACACCTTC.

The rearrangement links TRBV28 to TRBJ1-5, with TRBD1 identical over 10 bases. Germline values: CDR1 MDHEN, CDR2 SYDVKM. This CDR3 is 15 amino acids long. V dropped 6 bases and J dropped 3; count of bases not matched to a gene: 5. CDR3 amino acids: CASSKGTGDNQPQHF. CDR3 DNA: TGTGCCAGCAGCAAAGGGACAGGGGACAATCAGCCCCAGCATTTT.

The chain links TRBV6-1 to TRBJ2-7; 8 bases are shared with TRBD1. V trimming: 0 bases; J trimming: 4 bases; junction bases outside the gene matches: 17. Germline V lookup: CDR1 MNHNS, CDR2 SASEGT. There are 19 residues in the CDR3. The CDR3 sequence: CASSEALPGQVFYAYEQYF. CDR3 nucleotide sequence: TGTGCCAGCAGTGAAGCGCTCCCGGGACAGGTTTTTTATGCGTACGAGCAGTACTTC.

The CDR3 here is CASNLDSTYSNQPQHF. For the CDR3, the DNA is TGTGCCAGTAACCTCGACAGTACCTATAGCAATCAGCCCCAGCATTTT. The V call is TRBV19, the J call TRBJ1-5; possibly TRBD1 for D (5 bases). V lost 7 bases to trimming and J lost 0 bases, with 16 bases between them. Per germline, CDR1 LNHDA and CDR2 SQIVND (reference sequence). This CDR3 is 16 amino acids long.

The chain has TRBV6-1 and TRBJ2-2, with a possible D match to TRBD1 (6 bases). This CDR3 has 15 residues. V lost 6 bases to trimming and J lost 6 bases, with 17 bases between them. Germline V gene sequence: CDR1 MNHNS, CDR2 SASEGT. CDR3 residues: CASSDAYRDPGELFF. CDR3 DNA: TGTGCCAGCAGCGATGCCTACAGGGATCCCGGGGAGCTGTTTTTT.

This clone was detected only once. This CDR3 is CASSLSLVRDRGSVTEAFF. In nucleotides, the CDR3 is TGTGCCAGTAGTCTGAGCCTGGTCCGGGACAGGGGTTCGGTGACTGAAGCTTTCTTT. The rearrangement uses TRBV19 and TRBJ1-1, with 10 bases lining up with TRBD1. The CDR3 length is 19 residues. Per the germline V gene, CDR1 is LNHDA and CDR2 is SQIVND (reference sequence). J gave up 5 bases and V 5 bases, and 20 bases lay outside the gene matches. The full variable domain, in which reference TRBV19 and TRBJ1-1 provide the parts outside the CDR3, is DGGITQSPKYLFRKEGQNVTLSCEQNLNHDAMYWYRQDPGQGLRLIYYSQIVNDFQKGDIAEGYSVSREKKESFPLTVTSAQKNPTAFYLCASSLSLVRDRGSVTEAFFGQGTRLTVV.

CDR3 residues: CASSLALSGASTDTQYF. The CDR3 DNA reads as TGCGCCAGCAGCTTGGCCCTTAGCGGTGCTAGCACAGATACGCAGTATTTT. The chain combines TRBV5-1 with TRBJ2-3, with D perhaps matching TRBD2 (6 bases). This CDR3 has 17 residues. Looked up from germline, CDR1 is SGHRS and CDR2 is YFSETQ. Trimming shortened V by 0 bases and J by 0 bases, and 14 bases separated the two germline ends.

Written as DNA, the CDR3 is TGTGCCAGCAGTCGAGACAGGGGGACAGATACGCAGTATTTT. Protein: CASSRDRGTDTQYF. The V gene is TRBV6-4, the J gene TRBJ2-3, with 9 bases aligning to TRBD1. Germline trimming cut 5 bases from V and 3 bases from J; bases unmatched to any gene: 3. There are 14 residues in the CDR3. The V gene's germline CDR1 is MRHNA and CDR2 SNTAGT.

CDR3 in amino acids: CASATGTGGLYEQYV. DNA for the CDR3: TGTGCCAGCGCCACCGGGACAGGGGGACTCTACGAGCAGTACGTC. The chain couples TRBV6-5 to TRBJ2-7; TRBD1 aligns across 11 bases. The junction had 9 bases not matched to a gene; V was cut back by 8 bases and J by 3 bases. This CDR3 has 15 residues. Germline-derived CDR1 and CDR2 are MNHEY and SVGAGI.

This sequence joins TRBV19 and TRBJ2-7, with a tentative D call TRBD1 (5 bases). Trimming stripped 2 bases from V and 5 bases from J, with 13 bases between. There are 14 residues in the CDR3. Germline V gene sequence: CDR1 LNHDA, CDR2 SQIVND (reference sequence). The CDR3 nucleotides are TGTGCCAGTAGTATACAGGGTGGGAACGACGAGCAGTACTTC. This translates into CASSIQGGNDEQYF.

This rearrangement joins TRBV30 to TRBJ1-1, with D perhaps matching TRBD1 (5 bases). V was pared by 8 bases and J by 4 bases, with 17 bases between. CDR3 length: 13 amino acids. Germline CDR1 GTSNPN, CDR2 SVGIG (reference sequence). CDR3 amino acids: CAGTVGGFTEAFF. As DNA, the CDR3 is TGTGCCGGGACCGTGGGGGGGTTCACTGAAGCTTTCTTT.

This chain links TRBV21-1 with TRBJ1-1; the table's D call, TRBD1, has no DNA check behind it. TRBV21-1 is a known pseudogene. This CDR3 is built from 16 residues. CDR3 in amino acids: CASSPGAGSNGTEAFF. CDR3 DNA sequence: TGTGCCAGCAGCCCTGGGGCCGGGTCCAACGGCACTGAAGCTTTCTTT.

Here the CDR3 reads CASSRGGVNYGYTF. The DNA for the CDR3 is TGTGCCAGCAGCCGAGGGGGAGTGAACTATGGCTACACCTTC. The gene calls are TRBV5-8 and TRBJ1-2; tentative D call: TRBD1 (6 bases). Germline V gene lookup returns CDR1 SGHTS and CDR2 YDEGEE. CDR3 size: 14 residues. Trimming left V 4 bases short and J 2 bases short, with 12 bases between.

The chain employs TRBV2 and TRBJ1-2; D is undetermined. Looked up from germline, CDR1 is SNHLY and CDR2 is FYNNEI. The CDR3 has 14 amino acids. V was pared by 8 bases and J by 4 bases, with 17 bases between. CDR3 in amino acids: CASLLEEKPYGYTF. The CDR3 DNA is TGTGCCAGCCTACTCGAGGAAAAGCCCTATGGCTACACCTTC. The full variable domain, its missing parts supplied by reference TRBV2 and TRBJ1-2, is EPEVTQTPSHQVTQMGQEVILRCVPISNHLYFYWYRQILGQKVEFLVSFYNNEISEKSEIFDDQFSVERPDGSNFTLKIRSTKLEDSAMYFCASLLEEKPYGYTFGSGTRLTVV.

The chain is built from TRBV2 and TRBJ1-1, with TRBD1 matching 7 bases. Germline values: CDR1 SNHLY, CDR2 FYNNEI. The CDR3 consists of 11 residues. Unmatched junction bases numbered 7, after V lost 7 bases and J lost 11 bases. As DNA, the CDR3 is TGTGCCAGCAAGGCAGGGGGGTTGGCTTTCTTT. Protein: CASKAGGLAFF.

This clone has a single count. The chain uses TRBV2 and TRBJ1-6, with a possible D match to TRBD1 (5 bases). Germline V lookup: CDR1 SNHLY, CDR2 FYNNEI. Trimming removed 1 base from V and 7 bases from J, with 11 bases in between. This CDR3 is built from 15 residues. The CDR3 loop reads CASSEGLGGNSPLHF. The CDR3 DNA reads as TGTGCCAGCAGTGAAGGACTGGGGGGAAATTCACCCCTCCACTTT.

The chain recombines TRBV28 with TRBJ1-6; 8 bases fit TRBD1. Germline V gene sequence: CDR1 MDHEN, CDR2 SYDVKM. The CDR3 runs 15 residues. V was clipped by 6 bases and J by 8 bases; unmatched bases: 9. CDR3 DNA: TGTGCCAGCAGCTTAGAGGACAGGGAGGATTCACCCCTCCACTTT. Its translation is CASSLEDREDSPLHF.

The chain uses TRBV4-2 and TRBJ2-2, with TRBD1 matching over 9 bases. V trimming: 4 bases; J trimming: 5 bases; junction bases outside the gene matches: 11. There are 17 residues in the CDR3. The V gene's germline CDR1 is LGHNA and CDR2 YNFKEQ. The chain's CDR3 is CASSPPPGTGRTGELFF. The CDR3 DNA reads as TGTGCCAGCAGCCCCCCACCTGGGACAGGGAGGACCGGGGAGCTGTTTTTT.

The gene calls are TRBV5-8 and TRBJ1-2; D is ambiguous. This CDR3 is 14 amino acids long. V was trimmed by 4 bases and J by 4 bases, leaving 14 bases between them. Germline V lookup: CDR1 SGHTS, CDR2 YDEGEE. As DNA, the CDR3 is TGTGCCAGCAGCGAGGGCTCAACCTTCTATGGCTACACCTTC. The encoded protein is CASSEGSTFYGYTF.

This clone was seen once. The chain is built from TRBV7-6 and TRBJ2-2, with TRBD2 identical over 7 bases. There are 16 residues in the CDR3. The J segment lost 2 bases and the V segment lost 3 bases, leaving 6 bases of the junction unmatched. CDR1 SGHVS and CDR2 FNYEAQ come from the germline V gene. CDR3 region: CASSLSASGNTGELFF. The CDR3 DNA reads as TGTGCCAGCAGCTTGTCGGCTAGCGGCAACACCGGGGAGCTGTTTTTT.

The chain carries TRBV7-2 and TRBJ2-5; a weak D match, TRBD2 (7 bases). Germline CDR1 is SGHTA and CDR2 is FQGNSA. CDR3 size: 15 residues. With 3 bases removed from V and 3 bases from J, the gap between germline ends came to 14 bases. The CDR3 nucleotides read TGTGCCAGCAGCTTTGGGGGGGCACGGGAAGAGACCCAGTACTTC. This codes for CASSFGGAREETQYF. Drawing the rest from reference TRBV7-2 and TRBJ2-5, the complete variable domain is GAGVSQSPSNKVTEKGKDVELRCDPISGHTALYWYRQSLGQGLEFLIYFQGNSAPDKSGLPSDRFSAERTGGSVSTLTIQRTQQEDSAVYLCASSFGGAREETQYFGPGTRLLVL.

This clone was seen a few times. The chain links TRBV21-1 to TRBJ1-1; TRBD1 reflects the table's D call only, with no check against the DNA. TRBV21-1 is described as a pseudogene. This CDR3 comprises 16 residues. The CDR3 protein is CASSRETGGEDTEAFF. CDR3 nucleotide sequence: TGTGCCAGCAGCAGAGAGACAGGGGGAGAAGACACTGAAGCTTTCTTT.

The CDR3 protein is CASSPQGQIETQYF. CDR3 sequence (DNA): TGTGCCAGCTCACCCCAGGGGCAGATAGAGACCCAGTACTTC. The chain links TRBV18 to TRBJ2-5; tentatively, D is TRBD1 (6 bases). CDR3 size: 14 residues. Looked up from germline, CDR1 is KGHSH and CDR2 is LQKENI. V was clipped by 3 bases and J by 4 bases, with 12 bases between them.

This clone is a singleton in its sample. The chain employs TRBV5-1 and TRBJ2-3; D perhaps matches TRBD2 (6 bases). The germline CDR1 and CDR2 sequences are SGHRS and YFSETQ. This CDR3 spans 14 amino acids. The ends were cut back, 4 bases at V and 3 bases at J, with 12 bases in the middle. CDR3 residues: CASSTGLGTDTQYF. The CDR3 nucleotides read TGCGCCAGCAGCACGGGACTTGGGACAGATACGCAGTATTTT.

The genes are TRBV12-5 and TRBJ2-2; the D gene is possibly TRBD2 (6 bases). The CDR3 is 15 amino acids. Germline V gives CDR1 LGHNT, CDR2 FRNRAP. V shed 4 bases and J shed 4 bases, with 13 bases lying between them. CDR3 DNA: TGTGCTAGTGGTTGGGGGGACCTGGGCACCGGGGAGCTGTTTTTT. As protein: CASGWGDLGTGELFF.

This clone came up many times. This rearrangement joins TRBV6-4 to TRBJ2-7; 10 bases fit TRBD1. The germline V gene encodes CDR1 MRHNA and CDR2 SNTAGT. J gave up 4 bases and V 0 bases, and 6 bases lay outside the gene matches. The CDR3 covers 16 residues. CDR3 amino acids: CASSDSRRQGAYEQYV. In DNA, the CDR3 is TGTGCCAGCAGTGACTCGAGGAGACAGGGGGCTTACGAGCAGTACGTC.

V gene TRBV4-1 combines with J gene TRBJ2-1; D is unclear. This CDR3 comprises 14 residues. Trimming cost V 4 bases and J 0 bases, with 7 bases left between them. Germline CDR1 and CDR2: MGHRA and YSYEKL. CDR3 bases: TGCGCCAGCAGCCTCGCGAACTCCTACAATGAGCAGTTCTTC. It codes for CASSLANSYNEQFF.

This clone occurred once. CDR3 DNA sequence: TGTGCCAGCAGTCTAAACTACAGGGGCAGACATGAAAAACTGTTTTTT. Protein sequence: CASSLNYRGRHEKLFF. The chain employs TRBV27 and TRBJ1-4, with 7 bases fitting TRBD1. With V trimmed by 5 bases and J by 6 bases, 12 bases remained unmatched. Germline CDR1 and CDR2: MNHEY and SMNVEV (reference sequence). This CDR3 comprises 16 residues.

The rearrangement joins TRBV7-8 to TRBJ1-5; tentative D call: TRBD1 (6 bases). CDR3 length: 16 amino acids. Between the trimmed V and J ends, which lost 2 bases and 2 bases, there was a span of 13 bases. Germline V gene lookup returns CDR1 SGHVS and CDR2 FQNEAQ. CDR3 DNA: TGTGCCAGCAGCTTACAGGTATGGACAGGCAATCAGCCCCAGCATTTT. Encoded protein: CASSLQVWTGNQPQHF.